This T cell receptor beta chain was retrieved from a study of cytomegalovirus exposure and HLA in healthy donors. Regarding the study as a whole: Presence/absence analyses treated sequencing depth as roughly uniform across donors. For cytomegalovirus status, the classifier reportedly gave diagnoses with high specificity and sensitivity. When analyzed later, the rates of TCR association showed variation by HLA locus, with DRB1 the most and HLA-C the fewest.

In regard to this clone: The antigen is not known.

This CDR3 contains 17 residues. Trimming shortened V by 0 bases and J by 2 bases, and 16 bases separated the two germline ends. The germline V gene encodes CDR1 LGHNA and CDR2 YNFKEQ. This PCR relied on a set of 60 Vbeta primers and 13 Jbeta primers. Assay: immunoSEQ multiplex PCR; the TCRdb copy retains only in-frame clones and omits some. The table records around 110,000 clones, around 62% of them present only once. This TCR derives from a woman aged 35 to 49 in good health and CMV-seropositive. V is TRBV4-2 and J is TRBJ1-1; D remains ambiguous. The sequenced sample was PBMCs. The CDR3 protein is CASSQDLVEALNTEAFF. The CDR3 coding sequence is TGTGCCAGCAGCCAAGATCTCGTGGAAGCGTTAAACACTGAAGCTTTCTTT.